The next 18 T cell receptor beta chains were all read from a single sample in a study of Graves' ophthalmopathy and Graves' hyperthyroidism. The TCR beta CDR3 regions underwent amplification from RNA transcripts. The first round was an RT-PCR with HTBI primers, and the second round was a multiplex PCR. TCRdb called the multiplex PCR reads again in MiXCR, with one record for every CDR3 protein. Found here are 600,000 to 700,000 distinct CDR3 sequences, over 40% of them singletons; the top ten hold 3% to 3.5%. Sequencing used peripheral blood. These receptor sequences come from an adult man with Graves' ophthalmopathy.

The V call is TRBV2, the J call TRBJ1-5; unclear D gene. V lost 4 bases, J lost 0 bases, and 13 bases lay in between. The germline CDR1 and CDR2 sequences are SNHLY and FYNNEI. The CDR3 consists of 16 residues. CDR3 DNA: TGTGCCAGCAGTGTCCGGGATGGGCTTAGCAATCAGCCCCAGCATTTT. This sequence encodes CASSVRDGLSNQPQHF.

This clonotype was picked up many times. The J gene is TRBJ2-5, the V gene TRBV14, with D perhaps given as TRBD1 or TRBD2 (5 bases each). Trimming left V 4 bases short and J 5 bases short, with 11 bases between. The CDR3 loop spans 13 amino acids. Per the germline V gene, CDR1 is SGHDN and CDR2 is FVKESK. As DNA, the CDR3 is TGTGCCAGCAGCCGCCCGGGGACGGAGACCCAGTACTTC. Translation gives CASSRPGTETQYF.

This clonotype was detected only a few times. The junction differs from germline at one of its ends, possibly a read error. This chain joins TRBV25-1 and TRBJ1-3, with TRBD1 matching 9 bases. CDR1 MGHDK and CDR2 SYGVNS come from the germline V gene. This CDR3 is 16 amino acids long. This CDR3 is CASSLLTGGSGNTIYF. CDR3 DNA: TGCGCCAGCAGCCTGCTGACAGGGGGCTCTGGAAACACCATATATTTT.

V and J are TRBV2 and TRBJ1-1; no firm D call. The length of the CDR3 is 12 residues. V lost 4 bases to trimming and J lost 8 bases, with 11 bases between them. CDR1 and CDR2 (germline): SNHLY, FYNNEI. In DNA, the CDR3 is TGTGCCAGCAGTGTGGACTCGCACGAAGCTTTCTTT. Protein: CASSVDSHEAFF.

This clonotype occurred a few times. The chain couples TRBV12-5 to TRBJ1-2; 7 positions match TRBD1. Germline V lookup: CDR1 LGHNT, CDR2 FRNRAP. The length of the CDR3 is 14 residues. V dropped 6 bases and J dropped 4; count of bases not matched to a gene: 8. Here the CDR3 reads CASGSDRAPYGYTF. CDR3 nucleotide sequence: TGTGCTAGTGGATCAGACAGGGCCCCCTATGGCTACACCTTC.

Many counts were recorded for this clonotype. V and J are TRBV29-1 and TRBJ1-3; D is uncertain. The germline CDR1 and CDR2 sequences are SQVTM and ANQGSEA. The length of the CDR3 is 13 residues. V lost 3 bases, J lost 0 bases, and 6 bases lay in between. The chain's CDR3 is CSVDGSSGNTIYF. CDR3 sequence (DNA): TGCAGCGTTGATGGCAGCTCTGGAAACACCATATATTTT. The full variable domain, completed using reference TRBV29-1 and TRBJ1-3, is SAVISQKPSRDICQRGTSLTIQCQVDSQVTMMFWYRQQPGQSLTLIATANQGSEATYESGFVIDKFPISRPNLTFSTLTVSNMSPEDSSIYLCSVDGSSGNTIYFGEGSWLTVV.

The rearrangement joins TRBV9 to TRBJ2-7; 7 bases line up with TRBD1. The CDR3 loop spans 16 amino acids. Germline trimming cut 1 base from V and 5 bases from J; bases unmatched to any gene: 12. Germline loops: CDR1 SGDLS, CDR2 YYNGEE. CDR3: CASSVLRDRGIDEQYF. In DNA form, the CDR3 reads TGTGCCAGCAGCGTACTCCGGGACAGAGGGATCGACGAGCAGTACTTC.

This clonotype was picked up many times. An end of the junction does not agree with germline; a read error may underlie this. The chain couples TRBV10-3 to TRBJ1-2; D is uncertain. CDR1 and CDR2 from the germline V gene are ENHRY and SYGVKD. The CDR3 spans 14 residues. The CDR3 region is CASSYSAEAYGYTF. Here the CDR3 DNA reads TGTGCCAGCAGTTACTCAGCTGAAGCCTATGGCTACACCTTC.

Comments on this clonotype: Possible read error: a much larger clone is one base away. The chain couples TRBV10-3 to TRBJ2-7; 11 nucleotides match TRBD1. The CDR3 sequence is 14 residues long. Germline CDR1 reads ENHRY; CDR2 reads SYGVKD. CDR3: CAIRRDGQGATAEF. The DNA for the CDR3 is TGTGCCATCAGACGCGATGGACAGGGGGCGACCGCGGAGTTC.

This clonotype was seen at least ten times. V is TRBV10-3 and J is TRBJ2-7; the match to TRBD2 covers 9 bases. The CDR3 extends over 13 amino acids. J lost 4 bases, V lost 10 bases, and 8 bases had no gene match. CDR1 and CDR2 (germline): ENHRY, SYGVKD. The CDR3 loop is CASGASGTYEQYF. In DNA form, the CDR3 reads TGTGCCAGCGGGGCTAGCGGGACTTACGAGCAGTACTTC.

The V and J genes are TRBV12-3 or TRBV12-4 and TRBJ2-5; D might be TRBD1 (6 bases). The CDR3 is made up of 12 amino acids. V shed 9 bases and J shed 2 bases, with 10 bases lying between them. The CDR3 loop reads CASWDKQETQYF. DNA for the CDR3: TGTGCCAGTTGGGACAAACAAGAGACCCAGTACTTC.

This sequence joins TRBV12-3 or TRBV12-4 and TRBJ1-5, with D unclear. This CDR3 comprises 12 residues. The ends were cut back, 5 bases at V and 4 bases at J, with 6 bases in the middle. CDR3 loop: CASSVPNQPQHF. The DNA for the CDR3 is TGTGCCAGCAGTGTCCCTAATCAGCCCCAGCATTTT.

This clonotype was detected only once. V and J are TRBV12-3 or TRBV12-4 and TRBJ2-6; the D gene is possibly TRBD2 (6 bases). The CDR3 covers 16 residues. The V and J ends lost 1 base and 0 bases respectively, with 7 bases between them. The CDR3 region is CASSLDGGSGANVLTF. In DNA, the CDR3 is TGTGCCAGCAGTTTAGACGGGGGCTCTGGGGCCAACGTCCTGACTTTC.

This clonotype was seen ten or more times. The V call is TRBV19, the J call TRBJ2-7, with 8 positions matching TRBD1. The trim removed 6 bases at V and 2 bases at J, leaving 0 bases unmatched. The length of the CDR3 is 12 residues. The V gene's germline CDR1 is LNHDA and CDR2 SQIVND (reference sequence). The CDR3 loop is CASRDRAYEQYF. The CDR3 coding sequence is TGTGCCAGTAGGGACAGGGCCTACGAGCAGTACTTC.

The rearrangement joins TRBV2 to TRBJ1-2; 8 bases are shared with TRBD1. CDR1 SNHLY and CDR2 FYNNEI come from the germline V gene. This CDR3 is 15 amino acids long. The V and J ends lost 6 bases and 0 bases, in that order; junction bases with no gene match: 6. Here the CDR3 DNA reads TGTGCCAGCAGCGGGGGGACAGGAGCTAACTATGGCTACACCTTC. Amino acid sequence: CASSGGTGANYGYTF.

This chain connects TRBV5-1 to TRBJ2-7; 14 nucleotides match TRBD2. The ends lost 5 bases at V and 6 bases at J; junction bases unmatched: 4. The CDR3 consists of 14 residues. Germline V gene data show CDR1 as SGHRS and CDR2 as YFSETQ. The CDR3 nucleotides read TGCGCCAGCAGATTCGGACTAGCGGGAGGCGAGCAGTACTTC. As protein: CASRFGLAGGEQYF.

Notes on this clonotype: One end of the junction is discordant with germline, which a read error may explain. The V and J genes are TRBV9 and TRBJ2-3; tentatively, D is TRBD2 (7 bases). Germline V gene data show CDR1 as SGDLS and CDR2 as YYNGEE. CDR3 size: 15 residues. CDR3 sequence reads: CASRGRGRNADTQYF. The CDR3, as DNA: TGCGCCAGCAGGGGTCGCGGGAGAAATGCAGATACGCAGTATTTT.

The rearrangement uses TRBV2 and TRBJ1-5; a possible D gene is TRBD1 (6 bases). This CDR3 is built from 15 residues. Trimming removed 2 bases from V and 3 bases from J, with 11 bases in between. Per germline, CDR1 SNHLY and CDR2 FYNNEI. CDR3 sequence: CASSEQGPNNQPQHF. CDR3 bases: TGTGCCAGCAGTGAACAGGGGCCGAACAATCAGCCCCAGCATTTT.